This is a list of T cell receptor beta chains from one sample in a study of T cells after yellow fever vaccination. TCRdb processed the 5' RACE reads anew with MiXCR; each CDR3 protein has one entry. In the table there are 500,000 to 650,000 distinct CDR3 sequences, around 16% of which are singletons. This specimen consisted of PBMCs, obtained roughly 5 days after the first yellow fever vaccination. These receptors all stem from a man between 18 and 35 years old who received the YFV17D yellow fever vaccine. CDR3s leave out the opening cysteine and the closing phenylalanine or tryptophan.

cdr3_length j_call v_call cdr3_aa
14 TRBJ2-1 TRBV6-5 ASSYSGPRSYNEQF
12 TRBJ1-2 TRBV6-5 ASSYYDRNYGYT
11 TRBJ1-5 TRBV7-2 ASSLGGPKIQH
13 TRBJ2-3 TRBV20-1 SAHSAGGGTDTQY
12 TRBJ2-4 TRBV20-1 SARVRTSGNIQY
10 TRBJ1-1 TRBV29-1 SVVEGNTEAF
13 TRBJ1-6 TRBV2 ASRWTASLNSPLH
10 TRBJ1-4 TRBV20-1 SARDHGEKLF
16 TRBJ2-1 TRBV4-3 ASSQVLTSAGSYNEQF
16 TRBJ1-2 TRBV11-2 ASSLQPPGQISNYGYT
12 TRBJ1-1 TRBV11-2 ASSLVLESTEAF
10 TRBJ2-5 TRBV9 ASSDMRETQY
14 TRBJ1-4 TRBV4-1 ASSQESRGPNEKLF
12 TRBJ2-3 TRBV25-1 ASSGTQNADTQY
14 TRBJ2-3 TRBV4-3 ASSRGLTGSTDTQY
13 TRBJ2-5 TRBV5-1 ASSAQGSGEETQY
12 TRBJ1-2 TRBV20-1 SARRQGVPYGYT
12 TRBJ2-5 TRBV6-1 ASSLLTGQETQY
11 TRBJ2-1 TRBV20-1 SASADRNNEQF
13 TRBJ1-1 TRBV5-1 ASSLVPGLNTEAF
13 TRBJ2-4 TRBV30 AWSVQGALKNIQY
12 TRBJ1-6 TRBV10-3 AISESRGDSPLH
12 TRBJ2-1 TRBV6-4 ASSGTGDYNEQF
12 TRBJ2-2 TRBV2 ASRTVRSFGELF
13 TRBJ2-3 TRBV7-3 ASSLNGRATDTQY
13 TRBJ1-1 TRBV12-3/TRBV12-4 ASSPSPLLTTEAF
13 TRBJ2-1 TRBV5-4 ASSPGPDSYNEQF
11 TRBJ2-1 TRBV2 ASGAGLDNEQF